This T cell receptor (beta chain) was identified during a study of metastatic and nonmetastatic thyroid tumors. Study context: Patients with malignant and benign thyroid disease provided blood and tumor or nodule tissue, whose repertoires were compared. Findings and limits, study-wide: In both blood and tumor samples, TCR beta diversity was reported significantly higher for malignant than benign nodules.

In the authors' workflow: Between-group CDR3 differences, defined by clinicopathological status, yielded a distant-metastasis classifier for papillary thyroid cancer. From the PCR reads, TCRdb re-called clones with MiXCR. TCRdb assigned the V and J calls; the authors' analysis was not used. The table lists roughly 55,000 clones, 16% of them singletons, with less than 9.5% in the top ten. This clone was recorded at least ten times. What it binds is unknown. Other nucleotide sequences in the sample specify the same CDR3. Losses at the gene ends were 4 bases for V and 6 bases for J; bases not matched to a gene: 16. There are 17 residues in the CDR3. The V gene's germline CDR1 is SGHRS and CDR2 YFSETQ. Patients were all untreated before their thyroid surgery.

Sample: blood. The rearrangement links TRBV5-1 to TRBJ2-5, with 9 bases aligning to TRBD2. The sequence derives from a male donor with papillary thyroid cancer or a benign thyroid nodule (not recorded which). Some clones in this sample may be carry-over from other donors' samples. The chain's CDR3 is CASSLINLVAGGKTQYF. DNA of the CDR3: TGCGCCAGCAGCCTGATTAACCTGGTGGCGGGAGGGAAGACCCAGTACTTC.